Listed here are 20 T cell receptor beta chains from one sample, sequenced in a study of blood T cell repertoires in COVID-19. Here immunoSEQ multiplex PCR was the method, and the copy in TCRdb shows in-frame clones only, minus some. This table holds some 240,000 clones, around 90% found once. Material: peripheral blood. The receptor source for this set is an older woman with COVID-19, enrolled during active disease.

The chain recombines TRBV19 with TRBJ2-3; 16 bases map to TRBD2. V was clipped by 5 bases and J by 5 bases; unmatched bases: 4. This CDR3 comprises 16 residues. CDR1 and CDR2 from the germline V gene are LNHDA and SQIVND (reference sequence). The CDR3, as DNA: TGTGCCAGTAGTTGGGGACTAGCGGGGGGGCGAGATACGCAGTATTTT. It specifies CASSWGLAGGRDTQYF. The whole variable domain, filled in from reference TRBV19 and TRBJ2-3, reads DGGITQSPKYLFRKEGQNVTLSCEQNLNHDAMYWYRQDPGQGLRLIYYSQIVNDFQKGDIAEGYSVSREKKESFPLTVTSAQKNPTAFYLCASSWGLAGGRDTQYFGPGTRLTVL.

CDR3 region: CASSFQGNSYEQYF. CDR3 DNA sequence: TGTGCCAGCAGCTTTCAGGGAAACTCCTACGAGCAGTACTTC. V gene TRBV5-6 combines with J gene TRBJ2-7, with a tentative D call TRBD1 (5 bases). CDR1 and CDR2 (germline): SGHDT, YYEEEE. This CDR3 has 14 residues. With 2 bases removed from V and 0 bases from J, the gap between germline ends came to 9 bases.

This rearrangement joins TRBV25-1 to TRBJ2-3; D is unresolved. CDR1 is MGHDK, CDR2 SYGVNS, per germline. Trimming shortened V by 0 bases and J by 3 bases, and 7 bases separated the two germline ends. The length of the CDR3 is 14 residues. CDR3 sequence reads: CASSEYSGTDTQYF. The CDR3 region has the DNA TGTGCCAGCAGTGAATATTCCGGGACAGATACGCAGTATTTT.

The chain joins TRBV19 to TRBJ1-1, with a possible D match to TRBD1 (5 bases). The CDR3 totals 13 residues. Trimming took 10 bases from V and 3 from J, leaving 15 bases between them. Germline CDR1 and CDR2: LNHDA and SQIVND (reference sequence). CDR3 sequence: CATNRGGDTEAFF. The CDR3 nucleotides are TGTGCCACTAATCGGGGAGGGGACACTGAAGCTTTCTTT.

The V gene is TRBV4-3, the J gene TRBJ2-2; 8 bases align to TRBD1. Trimming removed 2 bases from V and 5 bases from J; junction bases left unmatched: 7. CDR1 is LGHNA and CDR2 is YSLEER in the germline V gene. The CDR3 runs to 16 residues. The CDR3, as DNA: TGCGCCAGCAGCCAACCAGGGGGCGCGTGGACCGGGGAGCTGTTTTTT. Its protein product is CASSQPGGAWTGELFF.

This chain connects TRBV18 to TRBJ1-1; D unclear. This CDR3 has 13 amino acids. Looked up from germline, CDR1 is KGHSH and CDR2 is LQKENI. The ends were cut back, 6 bases at V and 3 bases at J, with 11 bases in the middle. This chain's CDR3 is CASSSSSDTEAFF. The CDR3, as DNA: TGTGCCAGCTCGTCAAGCTCTGACACTGAAGCTTTCTTT.

This chain uses TRBV7-9 with TRBJ1-2; unclear D gene. The V gene's germline CDR1 is SEHNR and CDR2 FQNEAQ (reference sequence). This CDR3 contains 17 residues. The ends were cut back, 2 bases at V and 0 bases at J, with 16 bases in the middle. CDR3 loop: CASSLIRPTDPNYGYTF. The DNA for the CDR3 is TGTGCCAGCAGCTTAATCAGACCGACTGACCCTAACTATGGCTACACCTTC. The entire variable domain, with the rest obtained from reference TRBV7-9 and TRBJ1-2, is as follows: DTGVSQNPRHKITKRGQNVTFRCDPISEHNRLYWYRQTLGQGPEFLTYFQNEAQLEKSRLLSDRFSAERPKGSFSTLEIQRTEQGDSAMYLCASSLIRPTDPNYGYTFGSGTRLTVV.

This chain connects TRBV3-1 (or the pseudogene TRBV3-2) to TRBJ2-5; TRBD2 aligns across 10 bases. The trim removed 4 bases at V and 1 base at J, leaving 6 bases unmatched. Germline CDR1 and CDR2: LGHDT and YNNKEL (reference sequence). The CDR3 has 16 amino acids. The CDR3 here is CASSLQSGGAQETQYF. CDR3 coding DNA: TGTGCCAGCAGCCTCCAGAGCGGGGGGGCCCAAGAGACCCAGTACTTC.

The rearrangement uses TRBV10-3 and TRBJ1-2, with TRBD1 matching over 7 bases. With V trimmed by 7 bases and J by 8 bases, 7 bases remained unmatched. CDR3 length: 12 residues. Germline V CDR1 and CDR2: ENHRY, SYGVKD. CDR3 coding DNA: TGTGCCATCAAGAGGACAGGCGAAGGCTACACCTTC. It yields the protein CAIKRTGEGYTF.

The chain recombines TRBV7-2 with TRBJ1-1; 10 bases are a match to TRBD1. Germline assignment: CDR1 SGHTA and CDR2 FQGNSA. V was clipped by 1 base and J by 7 bases; unmatched bases: 3. CDR3 length: 14 amino acids. The CDR3 DNA reads TGTGCCAGCAGCTTAGGGACAGGGGGATTTGAAGCTTTCTTT. It yields the protein CASSLGTGGFEAFF.

The chain recombines TRBV7-3 with TRBJ2-1; TRBD2 matches 7 bases. The CDR3 spans 17 residues. The V and J ends lost 5 bases and 5 bases, in that order; junction bases with no gene match: 15. Germline V gene lookup returns CDR1 SGHTA and CDR2 FQGTGA. This chain's CDR3 is CASSTPDRSGKNNEQFF. CDR3 DNA sequence: TGTGCCAGCAGCACCCCGGATCGGAGCGGGAAGAACAATGAGCAGTTCTTC.

This clone was seen only once. The rearrangement uses TRBV4-1 and TRBJ2-1, with D tentatively TRBD2 (6 bases). The CDR3 is 18 amino acids. Germline CDR1 MGHRA, CDR2 YSYEKL. Trimming took 0 bases from V and 9 from J, leaving 24 bases between them. CDR3 amino acids: CASSQDSPDYHLSPEQFF. DNA for the CDR3: TGCGCCAGCAGCCAAGATTCCCCGGACTATCATTTATCCCCTGAGCAGTTCTTC.

This chain uses TRBV3-1 (or the pseudogene TRBV3-2) with TRBJ1-1, with D possibly being TRBD1 (5 bases). This CDR3 spans 14 amino acids. V was clipped by 0 bases and J by 4 bases, with 9 bases between them. Germline CDR1 LGHDT, CDR2 YNNKEL (reference sequence). The CDR3 here is CASSQEGGSTEAFF. The CDR3, as DNA: TGTGCCAGCAGCCAAGAGGGGGGGAGCACTGAAGCTTTCTTT.

This chain joins TRBV6-2 or TRBV6-3 and TRBJ2-4; TRBD2 aligns across 7 bases. The CDR3 runs to 14 residues. The J segment lost 7 bases and the V segment lost 2 bases, leaving 5 bases of the junction unmatched. Germline loops: CDR1 MNHEY, CDR2 SVGEGT. The CDR3 region has the DNA TGTGCCAGCAGTTACGTCGCGGGGGTGAACATTCAGTACTTC. This encodes CASSYVAGVNIQYF.

The CDR3 reads CASNRLNQPQHF. CDR3 coding DNA: TGTGCCAGCAACAGGCTCAATCAGCCCCAGCATTTT. This chain connects TRBV12-3 or TRBV12-4 to TRBJ1-5; perhaps TRBD1 as D (5 bases). The CDR3 length is 12 residues. Deletions cut 7 bases from V and 3 bases from J, with 7 bases between.

The chain uses TRBV7-2 and TRBJ2-2; D perhaps matches TRBD2 (6 bases). This CDR3 has 14 amino acids. Trimming cost V 7 bases and J 5 bases, with 14 bases left between them. Per germline, CDR1 SGHTA and CDR2 FQGNSA. The CDR3 region is CASTSTGTTGELFF. DNA for the CDR3: TGTGCCAGCACATCGACCGGGACTACCGGGGAGCTGTTTTTT.

The genes are TRBV4-1 and TRBJ1-1; D might be TRBD1 (6 bases). The V gene lost 5 bases and the J gene lost 6 bases, with 16 bases spanning the gap. The CDR3 has 14 residues. Germline CDR1 reads MGHRA; CDR2 reads YSYEKL. The CDR3 region is CASSGRTGWPEAFF. The CDR3 DNA reads TGCGCCAGCAGCGGACGTACAGGGTGGCCTGAAGCTTTCTTT.

The CDR3 sequence: CASSLEAGSLNTEAFF. The CDR3 region has the DNA TGCGCCAGCAGCTTGGAAGCCGGGAGTCTGAACACTGAAGCTTTCTTT. The chain has TRBV5-1 and TRBJ1-1, with D unresolved. The CDR3 totals 16 residues. CDR1 and CDR2 from the germline V gene are SGHRS and YFSETQ. V was pared by 0 bases and J by 0 bases, with 12 bases between.

V is TRBV7-6 and J is TRBJ2-2; 7 positions match TRBD1. The V gene's germline CDR1 is SGHVS and CDR2 FNYEAQ. V dropped 7 bases and J dropped 2; count of bases not matched to a gene: 7. This CDR3 region has 15 residues. The CDR3 DNA sequence: TGTGCCAGCAAGATCCGGGACAGTAACACCGGGGAGCTGTTTTTT. It encodes CASKIRDSNTGELFF. The full variable domain, rest sourced from reference TRBV7-6 and TRBJ2-2, is GAGVSQSPRYKVTKRGQDVALRCDPISGHVSLYWYRQALGQGPEFLTYFNYEAQQDKSGLPNDRFSAERPEGSISTLTIQRTEQRDSAMYRCASKIRDSNTGELFFGEGSRLTVL.

The chain is built from TRBV6-5 and TRBJ2-6, with 7 positions matching TRBD2. The CDR3 length is 14 residues. Germline V gives CDR1 MNHEY, CDR2 SVGAGI. J gave up 2 bases and V 8 bases, and 3 bases lay outside the gene matches. CDR3 region: CASAGEAGANVLTF. The CDR3 DNA follows: TGTGCCAGCGCGGGGGAAGCTGGGGCCAACGTCCTGACTTTC.